The T cell receptor (gamma chain) described here comes from a study of Vδ1+ human thymocytes. After alphabeta T cell depletion, CD3+ Vdelta1+ Vdelta2- thymocytes were sorted. Sorted Vdelta1+ thymocytes were about 96% to 99.6% pure. RNA was extracted from the cells and then reverse transcribed. The CDR3 regions were amplified by multiplex PCR from V-gene primers to a constant-region primer. TCRdb re-analyzed the multiplex PCR reads via CATT. The data hold 9,000 or so gamma-chain clones, with less than 70% observed a single time. Whole-study results and caveats: Unexpected Vdelta2 sequences could cause misinterpretation of bulk repertoire data. Unlike peripheral blood Vdelta1+ controls, thymic delta-chain sequences included around 21% Vdelta2 and few Vdelta3. Highly polyclonal TRG and TRD repertoires with Gaussian CDR3 length distributions appeared in thymus.

CDR1 and CDR2 from the germline V gene are GITISATS and ISYDGTV (reference sequence). This CDR3 has 15 residues. The J segment lost 6 bases and the V segment lost 3 bases, leaving 14 bases of the junction unmatched. A few counts support this clone. The antigen is undetermined. The rearrangement joins TRGV9 to TRGJ1 or TRGJ2. Sequencing was done on a sample of Vdelta1+ gamma-delta thymocytes from the thymus. Described subset: FACS-sorted CD3+ TCRalphabeta- TCRVdelta1+ TCRVdelta2- thymocytes. The origin of this receptor is a girl younger than two who had congenital heart surgery. The CDR3 loop reads CALWEPPSDCYKKLF. In nucleotides, the CDR3 is TGTGCCTTGTGGGAGCCCCCGAGTGATTGTTATAAGAAACTCTTT.